This entry is about one TCR beta chain. The target antigen is unknown. The PCR employed 60 Vbeta primers together with 13 Jbeta primers. Study processing details: A later analysis counted approximately 80 million unique TCR beta chains, roughly 11 million shared. Here immunoSEQ multiplex PCR was the method, and the copy in TCRdb shows in-frame clones only, minus some. That table is the source of V, J and clone size, and D and trimming were worked out from the DNA. Among approximately 210,000 clones listed, about 80% were seen once. The data originate from a study of cytomegalovirus exposure and HLA in healthy donors. Findings and limits, study-wide: In a later analysis, parvovirus B19, influenza, CMV and Epstein-Barr virus appeared linked to several top co-occurrence clusters. TCR beta V- and J-gene trimming was later associated with a missense DCLRE1C variant. Association with HLA alleles at 0.05 false discovery rate was found for 16,951 TCR beta sequences in a later analysis.

Germline CDR1 and CDR2: MNHEY and SMNVEV (reference sequence). J was trimmed by 4 bases and V by 6 bases; bases with no gene match: 5. The CDR3 sequence is 14 residues long. This clonotype originated in a woman aged 35 to 49 in good health and CMV-seronegative. Sequenced: PBMCs. The chain uses TRBV27 and TRBJ2-7; 11 nucleotides agree with TRBD2. As DNA, the CDR3 is TGTGCCAGCAGAACACTAGCGGGAGCATACGAGCAGTACGTC. It translates to CASRTLAGAYEQYV.